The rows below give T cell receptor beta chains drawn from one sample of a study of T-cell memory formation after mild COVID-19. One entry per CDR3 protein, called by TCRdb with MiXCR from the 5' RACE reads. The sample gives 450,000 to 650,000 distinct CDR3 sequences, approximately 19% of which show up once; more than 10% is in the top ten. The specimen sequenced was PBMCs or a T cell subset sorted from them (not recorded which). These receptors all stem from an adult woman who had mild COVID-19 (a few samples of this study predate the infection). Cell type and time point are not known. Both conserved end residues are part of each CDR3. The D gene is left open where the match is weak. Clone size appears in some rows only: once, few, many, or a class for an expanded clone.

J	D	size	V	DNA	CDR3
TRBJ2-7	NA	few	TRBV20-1	TGCAGTACCGACCGGCAGGTCGGTCCCTACGAGCAGTACTTC	CSTDRQVGPYEQYF
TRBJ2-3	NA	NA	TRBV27	TGTGCCAGCTCCCGCGCCCGGGATACGCAGTATTTT	CASSRARDTQYF
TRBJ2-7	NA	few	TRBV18	TGTGCCAGCTCACCAGGAGCCGGATTCTCCTACGAGCAGTACTTC	CASSPGAGFSYEQYF
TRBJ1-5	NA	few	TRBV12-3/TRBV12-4	TGTGCCAGCAGAGACACGGACAGCAATCAGCCCCAGCATTTT	CASRDTDSNQPQHF
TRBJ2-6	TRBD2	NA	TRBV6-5	TGTGCCAGCAGTAGACCTTTTACGGGCGGGAGGGCCTCTGGGGCCAACGTCCTGACTTTC	CASSRPFTGGRASGANVLTF
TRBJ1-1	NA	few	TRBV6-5	TGTGCCAGCAGTTACTCGACCGGGAACACTGAAGCTTTCTTT	CASSYSTGNTEAFF
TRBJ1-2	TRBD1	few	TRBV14	TGTGCCAGCAGCCAAGTTTACCCCCGGCAGGGGGAGGTTGGCTACACCTTC	CASSQVYPRQGEVGYTF
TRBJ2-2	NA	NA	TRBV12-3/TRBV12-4	TGTGCCTTCGGGCCTGGGGAGCTGTTTTTT	CAFGPGELFF
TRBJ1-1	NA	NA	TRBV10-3	TGTGCCATCAGTGGCGTGGGGCACACTGAAGCTTTCTTT	CAISGVGHTEAFF
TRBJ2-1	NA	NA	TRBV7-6	TGTGCCAGCAGCCCCCGTGGAAGGGGTGTCCATGAGCAGTTCTTC	CASSPRGRGVHEQFF
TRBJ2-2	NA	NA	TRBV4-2	TGTGCCAGCAGCCAAACGTCCGGGGTGAGGACCGGGGAGCTGTTTTTT	CASSQTSGVRTGELFF
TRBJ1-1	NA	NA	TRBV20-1	TGCAGTGCGCACGGGACACTCTCGTCGAACACTGAAGCTTTCTTT	CSAHGTLSSNTEAFF
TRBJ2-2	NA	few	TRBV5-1	TGCGCCAGCAGCTTTTGGCAGAAGAACACCGGGGAGCTGTTTTTT	CASSFWQKNTGELFF
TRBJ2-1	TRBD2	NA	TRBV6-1	TGTGCCAGCAGTGGGGCCCCGGGGGGGAAAAGGTCCTACAATGAGCAGTTCTTC	CASSGAPGGKRSYNEQFF
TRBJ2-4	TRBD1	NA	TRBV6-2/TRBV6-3	TGTGCCAGCAGTACAGGGGGCATTGGAAACATTCAGTACTTC	CASSTGGIGNIQYF
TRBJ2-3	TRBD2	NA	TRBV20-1	TGCAGTGCTCAATCTCTAGCGGGGGGGCTCACAGATACGCAGTATTTT	CSAQSLAGGLTDTQYF
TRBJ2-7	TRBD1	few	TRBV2	TGTGCCAGCAGTACCGGGACAGAGGCCTACGAGCAGTACTTC	CASSTGTEAYEQYF
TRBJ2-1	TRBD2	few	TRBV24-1	TGTGCCACCAGTGTACTAGCGCCCTACAATGAGCAGTTCTTC	CATSVLAPYNEQFF
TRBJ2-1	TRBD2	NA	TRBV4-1	TGCGCCAGCAGCCAAGTAGCGGGAGGGCCCTATGAGCAGTTCTTC	CASSQVAGGPYEQFF
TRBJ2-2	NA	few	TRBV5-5	TGTGCCAGCAGCTTATTAACAAGCACCGGGGAGCTGTTTTTT	CASSLLTSTGELFF
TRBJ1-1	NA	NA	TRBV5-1	TGCGCCAGCAGACAGGTGAACACTGAAGCTTTCTTT	CASRQVNTEAFF
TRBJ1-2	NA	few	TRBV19	TGTGCCAGTACACCAACAGGAGCCCTCTATGGCTACACCTTC	CASTPTGALYGYTF
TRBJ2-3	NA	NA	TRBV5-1	TGCGCCAGCAGCTTGGCCGGGGTCGGGGTTAGCACAGATACGCAGTATTTT	CASSLAGVGVSTDTQYF
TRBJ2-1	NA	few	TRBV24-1	TGTGCCACCAGTGTAGGAGGCTACAATGAGCAGTTCTTC	CATSVGGYNEQFF
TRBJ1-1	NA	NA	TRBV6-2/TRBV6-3	TGTGCCAGCAGTTACGAGACGGTGAACACTGAAGCTTTCTTT	CASSYETVNTEAFF
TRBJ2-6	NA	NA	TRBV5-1	TGCGCCAGCAGCGGCGGGATCACTGGGGCCAACGTCCTGACTTTC	CASSGGITGANVLTF
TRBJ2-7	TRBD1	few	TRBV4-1	TGCGCCAGCAGCCAAGCCCCGGGACAGTCCTACGAGCAGTACTTC	CASSQAPGQSYEQYF
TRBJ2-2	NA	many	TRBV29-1	TGCAGCGCTGCTGGGGGGATAAAGGCCGGGGAGCTGTTTTTT	CSAAGGIKAGELFF
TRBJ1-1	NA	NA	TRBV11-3	TGTGCCAGCAGCTTTATGGGGCCGCTTTCAGAGGGGGAAGCTTTCTTT	CASSFMGPLSEGEAFF